This TCR beta chain was observed in a study of blood T cell repertoires in COVID-19. Turning to the study itself: Specimens from acute and convalescent COVID-19 originated in the United States, Italy and Spain. Nucleic acid was either cDNA or gDNA, and it came from T cells, B-cell-depleted T cells, or PBMCs.

Study processing details: The authors estimated nucleated cell counts from reference gene primer amplification. Produced via immunoSEQ multiplex PCR; TCRdb's table is partial and in-frame only. The DNA gave D and trimming, while V, J and clone size come from that table. The profile covers around 230,000 clones, with approximately 91% appearing a single time and less than 0.75% taken by the ten largest. Trimming removed 1 base from V and 4 bases from J; junction bases left unmatched: 0. CDR1 and CDR2 (germline): SSHAT, FNYEAQ (reference sequence). CDR3 size: 15 residues. This sequence originates from a man in his forties or fifties with acute or convalescent COVID-19. The chain couples TRBV7-7 to TRBJ2-2; 10 bases agree with TRBD2. The sequencing input was peripheral blood. The CDR3 region has the DNA TGTGCCAGCAGCTTAGGACTAGCGGGCACCGGGGAGCTGTTTTTT. This codes for CASSLGLAGTGELFF. Filled out from reference TRBV7-7 and TRBJ2-2, the complete variable domain reads GAGVSQSPRYKVTKRGQDVTLRCDPISSHATLYWYQQALGQGPEFLTYFNYEAQPDKSGLPSDRFSAERPEGSISTLTIQRTEQRDSAMYRCASSLGLAGTGELFFGEGSRLTVL.